The 29 T cell receptor beta chains in this list originate from one sample, sequenced in a study of T cell clonotyping in hematopoietic cell transplantation. Assay used: immunoSEQ multiplex PCR; TCRdb lists only in-frame clones, some missing. The data contain about 16,000 clones, approximately 60% of them singletons. Here the sequenced sample was PBMCs, taken 30 days after allogeneic stem cell transplant. Source of these receptors: a male patient aged 45-60 years who had an allogeneic stem cell transplant from an unrelated donor, so T cells may come from the graft donor. Some clones in this sample may be carry-over from other donors' samples.

This clone was found a few times. This chain connects TRBV2 to TRBJ2-7; the D gene is possibly TRBD1 (5 bases). The CDR3 sequence is 16 residues long. Trimming took off 4 bases at V and 6 bases at J, with 22 bases between the two ends. The germline V gene has CDR1 SNHLY and CDR2 FYNNEI. The CDR3 sequence is CASSGASRVTGAEQYF. Written as DNA, the CDR3 is TGTGCCAGCAGTGGGGCCTCCAGGGTAACAGGAGCCGAGCAGTACTTC.

The chain recombines TRBV2 with TRBJ1-2, with D possibly TRBD1 on 6 matching bases. CDR1 and CDR2 from the germline V gene are SNHLY and FYNNEI. This CDR3 region has 16 residues. Trimming cost V 3 bases and J 4 bases, with 18 bases left between them. For the CDR3, the DNA is TGTGCCAGCAGTGAGTCGACAGGCGGAGATGTCTATGGCTACACCTTC. Its protein product is CASSESTGGDVYGYTF.

J is TRBJ2-2 and V is TRBV30, with TRBD2 matching over 12 bases. Trimming removed 4 bases from V and 6 bases from J; junction bases left unmatched: 9. Germline-derived CDR1 and CDR2 are GTSNPN and SVGIG (reference sequence). The CDR3 spans 16 residues. The CDR3 region is CAWTQSSGRAPGELFF. The CDR3 DNA reads TGTGCCTGGACCCAATCTAGCGGGAGGGCCCCCGGGGAGCTGTTTTTT.

A word on this clone: A read error may account for a junction end that differs from germline. The chain recombines TRBV7-2 with TRBJ1-5; D call uncertain. The CDR3 length is 14 residues. Germline V gene lookup returns CDR1 SGHTA and CDR2 FQGNSA. The CDR3 sequence: CASSRTGNNQLQHF. In DNA, the CDR3 is TGTGCCAGCAGCCGCACGGGCAACAATCAGCTCCAGCATTTT.

This CDR3 reads CASSPDPLTQYF. CDR3 coding DNA: TGTGCCAGCAGTCCGGACCCTCTTACGCAGTATTTT. The V and J genes are TRBV28 and TRBJ2-3, with D unresolved. This CDR3 contains 12 residues. Germline-derived CDR1 and CDR2 are MDHEN and SYDVKM. Between the trimmed V and J ends, which lost 5 bases and 8 bases, there was a span of 11 bases. The full variable domain, with the rest looked up from reference TRBV28 and TRBJ2-3, is DVKVTQSSRYLVKRTGEKVFLECVQDMDHENMFWYRQDPGLGLRLIYFSYDVKMKEKGDIPEGYSVSREKKERFSLILESASTNQTSMYLCASSPDPLTQYFGPGTRLTVL.

This clone was seen a handful of times. The chain combines TRBV2 with TRBJ2-6; D is ambiguous. Trimming stripped 6 bases from V and 2 bases from J, with 8 bases between. The CDR3 spans 14 residues. In germline, CDR1 is SNHLY, CDR2 FYNNEI. In nucleotides, the CDR3 is TGTGCCAGCAGGGCGAATCCTGGGGCCAACGTCCTGACTTTC. It specifies CASRANPGANVLTF.

V is TRBV20-1 and J is TRBJ1-2, with D unclear. Germline loops: CDR1 DFQATT, CDR2 SNEGSKA (reference sequence). The V and J ends lost 5 bases and 2 bases respectively, with 6 bases between them. CDR3 size: 11 residues. CDR3 bases: TGCAGTGCTGTGGTGAACTATGGCTACACCTTC. Amino acid sequence: CSAVVNYGYTF.

The chain employs TRBV30 and TRBJ2-2, with no clear D. Looked up from germline, CDR1 is GTSNPN and CDR2 is SVGIG (reference sequence). V lost 2 bases, J lost 1 base, and 17 bases lay in between. There are 17 residues in the CDR3. CDR3 DNA sequence: TGTGCCTGGAGTCCCCTCTTGAGGCAGGAGAACACCGGGGAGCTGTTTTTT. Protein product: CAWSPLLRQENTGELFF.

The gene calls are TRBV7-2 and TRBJ1-5, with a weak D call TRBD1 (5 bases). V lost 5 bases and J 0 bases, leaving 11 bases between the germline ends. From germline, CDR1 is SGHTA and CDR2 FQGNSA. This CDR3 spans 15 amino acids. CDR3 sequence (DNA): TGTGCCAGCAGCATTAGTGGGACTAGCAATCAGCCCCAGCATTTT. It is translated as CASSISGTSNQPQHF.

The CDR3, as DNA: TGTGCCTGGAGTGAAGGGGGCGGTCTTGGCTACACCTTC. Residues: CAWSEGGGLGYTF. The V gene is TRBV30, the J gene TRBJ1-2; 7 bases are shared with TRBD1. This CDR3 spans 13 amino acids. The germline CDR1 and CDR2 sequences are GTSNPN and SVGIG (reference sequence). V shed 1 base and J 7 bases; nucleotides not matched to a gene: 6.

This chain joins TRBV9 and TRBJ2-7; D unclear. Germline CDR1 reads SGDLS; CDR2 reads YYNGEE. The CDR3 loop spans 13 amino acids. V was shortened by 5 bases and J by 2 bases, with 11 bases between the two germline ends. The CDR3 DNA sequence: TGTGCCAGCAGTGCCAACCCCACCTACGAGCAGTACTTC. Amino acids: CASSANPTYEQYF.

CDR3 sequence: CACGSGGAGEKLFF. In DNA form, the CDR3 reads TGTGCCTGCGGGAGTGGGGGCGCAGGAGAAAAACTGTTTTTT. V gene TRBV7-2 combines with J gene TRBJ1-4; possible D gene TRBD1, 6 bases. Germline values: CDR1 SGHTA, CDR2 FQGNSA. Deletions cut 11 bases from V and 8 bases from J, with 21 bases between. CDR3 size: 14 residues.

The chain couples TRBV30 to TRBJ1-1; D is perhaps TRBD1 (6 bases). Germline V gene lookup returns CDR1 GTSNPN and CDR2 SVGIG (reference sequence). This CDR3 contains 13 residues. Deletions cut 4 bases from V and 1 base from J, with 10 bases between. CDR3 sequence reads: CAWNAQGNTEAFF. DNA of the CDR3: TGTGCCTGGAACGCACAGGGGAACACTGAAGCTTTCTTT.

This clone was seen a handful of times. The V gene is TRBV29-1, the J gene TRBJ1-2; the D is unclear. The V gene lost 2 bases and the J gene lost 8 bases, with 18 bases spanning the gap. Germline V lookup: CDR1 SQVTM, CDR2 ANQGSEA. This CDR3 region has 14 residues. The CDR3 is CSVEIPRSPRGYTF. As DNA, the CDR3 is TGCAGCGTTGAAATCCCGCGTAGCCCCCGGGGCTACACCTTC. Full variable domain (rest looked up from reference TRBV29-1 and TRBJ1-2): SAVISQKPSRDICQRGTSLTIQCQVDSQVTMMFWYRQQPGQSLTLIATANQGSEATYESGFVIDKFPISRPNLTFSTLTVSNMSPEDSSIYLCSVEIPRSPRGYTFGSGTRLTVV.

The V gene is TRBV4-3, the J gene TRBJ2-3, with D perhaps matching TRBD2 (5 bases). V was clipped by 1 base and J by 4 bases, with 12 bases between them. Germline V gives CDR1 LGHNA, CDR2 YSLEER. This CDR3 has 15 residues. The CDR3 region has the DNA TGCGCCAGCAGCCAAGCGGGGAACCCTTCAGATACGCAGTATTTT. Amino acid sequence: CASSQAGNPSDTQYF.

This clone was counted between two and nine times. The chain links TRBV6-5 to TRBJ2-1; the D gene is possibly TRBD1 (6 bases). This CDR3 comprises 13 residues. Germline V lookup: CDR1 MNHEY, CDR2 SVGAGI. Between the trimmed V and J ends, which lost 0 bases and 8 bases, there was a span of 8 bases. CDR3 nucleotides: TGTGCCAGCAGTTACTCGGGGGCTGATGAGCAGTTCTTC. Protein: CASSYSGADEQFF.

The V call is TRBV2, the J call TRBJ1-2; 8 nucleotides agree with TRBD1. This CDR3 spans 12 amino acids. V lost 8 bases, J lost 5 bases, and 4 bases stayed unmatched. Germline CDR1 is SNHLY and CDR2 is FYNNEI. CDR3 protein: CASSTGGYGYTF. For the CDR3, the DNA is TGTGCCAGCTCAACAGGGGGGTATGGCTACACCTTC.

Remarks on this clone: Germline is not matched at one junction end, which may reflect a read error. V is TRBV30 and J is TRBJ2-7; TRBD1 matches 8 bases. This CDR3 has 15 residues. Germline values: CDR1 GTSNPN, CDR2 SVGIG (reference sequence). In DNA, the CDR3 is TGTGCCTGGAGTGTGGGGGCAGGGGGCTCCCACGAGCAGTACTTC. Its protein product is CAWSVGAGGSHEQYF.

This clone was counted a few times. The rearrangement joins TRBV4-2 to TRBJ1-3, with a weak D call TRBD1 (6 bases). Germline CDR1 is LGHNA and CDR2 is YNFKEQ. The CDR3 covers 14 residues. V was pared by 1 base and J by 4 bases, with 8 bases between. CDR3 amino acids: CASSQGGPGNTIYF. The DNA for the CDR3 is TGTGCCAGCAGCCAAGGGGGGCCAGGAAACACCATATATTTT.

This chain joins TRBV30 and TRBJ2-5; D remains unclear. The germline V gene has CDR1 GTSNPN and CDR2 SVGIG (reference sequence). This CDR3 has 14 residues. V shed 2 bases and J shed 4 bases, with 14 bases lying between them. Here the CDR3 reads CAWSTSRLLETQYF. Written as DNA, the CDR3 is TGTGCCTGGAGTACCTCAAGGCTCCTAGAGACCCAGTACTTC.

This rearrangement joins TRBV4-2 to TRBJ2-7; D possibly uses TRBD1 or TRBD2 (5 bases each). Trimming pared 10 bases from V and 0 bases from J, leaving 7 bases between. The V gene's germline CDR1 is LGHNA and CDR2 YNFKEQ. The CDR3 has 11 residues. The CDR3 sequence is CATGTSYEQYF. As DNA, the CDR3 is TGTGCCACCGGGACCTCCTACGAGCAGTACTTC.

The chain recombines TRBV5-1 with TRBJ2-7; the match to TRBD2 covers 7 bases. This CDR3 contains 17 residues. Germline V gives CDR1 SGHRS, CDR2 YFSETQ. Germline trimming cut 1 base from V and 5 bases from J; bases unmatched to any gene: 15. As DNA, the CDR3 is TGCGCCAGCAGCTTGTCCCCGCTCGGGGGGAGTATTAACGAGCAGTACTTC. This gives the protein CASSLSPLGGSINEQYF.

This clone was counted between two and nine times. This chain links TRBV30 with TRBJ2-5; D call uncertain. Germline V gene lookup returns CDR1 GTSNPN and CDR2 SVGIG (reference sequence). The CDR3 loop spans 15 amino acids. The V and J ends lost 0 bases and 5 bases respectively, with 16 bases between them. The CDR3 spells CAWSVRVGRRETQYF. The CDR3 DNA sequence: TGTGCCTGGAGTGTACGTGTGGGCCGCCGGGAGACCCAGTACTTC.

This clone came up a few times. The chain employs TRBV28 and TRBJ1-2, with 7 bases that match TRBD1. The CDR3 consists of 13 residues. The J segment lost 4 bases and the V segment lost 5 bases, leaving 4 bases of the junction unmatched. Germline V gene sequence: CDR1 MDHEN, CDR2 SYDVKM. The CDR3: CASSEGAGYGYTF. The DNA for the CDR3 is TGTGCCAGCAGTGAGGGGGCCGGCTATGGCTACACCTTC.

The V and J genes are TRBV2 and TRBJ1-3; weak D call: TRBD1 (6 bases). This CDR3 contains 15 residues. In germline, CDR1 is SNHLY, CDR2 FYNNEI. V was clipped by 6 bases and J by 4 bases, with 16 bases between them. The CDR3 DNA is TGTGCCAGCAGAGCAGGGGCCCCTAGGGGAAACACCATATATTTT. Translating gives CASRAGAPRGNTIYF.

V is TRBV7-2 and J is TRBJ2-5; D is ambiguous. Gene TRBJ2-7 matches the end of the DNA better, so the J call may be wrong. This CDR3 has 15 amino acids. Per germline, CDR1 SGHTA and CDR2 FQGNSA. The CDR3: CASSLIAESSYEQYF. DNA for the CDR3: TGTGCCAGCAGCTTGATCGCGGAGTCCTCCTACGAGCAGTACTTC.

This clone was counted a single time. The chain combines TRBV29-1 with TRBJ2-1; 8 bases match TRBD2. The CDR3 extends over 14 amino acids. Unmatched junction bases numbered 5, after V lost 5 bases and J lost 2 bases. Per the germline V gene, CDR1 is SQVTM and CDR2 is ANQGSEA. The CDR3 bases are TGCAGCGTTTCCAGCGGGGGCCCCTACAATGAGCAGTTCTTC. It yields the protein CSVSSGGPYNEQFF.

The chain has TRBV30 and TRBJ1-1, with D possibly matching TRBD1 (6 bases). The CDR3 spans 13 residues. The germline V gene encodes CDR1 GTSNPN and CDR2 SVGIG (reference sequence). V lost 3 bases, J lost 1 base, and 9 bases lay in between. CDR3 bases: TGTGCCTGGAGCAGACAGGCGAACACTGAAGCTTTCTTT. It codes for CAWSRQANTEAFF.

V and J are TRBV30 and TRBJ1-4; no reliable D call. This CDR3 spans 12 amino acids. Germline lookup yields CDR1 GTSNPN and CDR2 SVGIG (reference sequence). Trimming pared 3 bases from V and 8 bases from J, leaving 10 bases between. The CDR3 DNA sequence: TGTGCCTGGAGGACGCCCGGGGAAAAACTGTTTTTT. This codes for CAWRTPGEKLFF.